These 15 T cell receptor beta chains were sequenced from one sample in a study of regulatory dendritic cells for organ transplantation. Antigen specificity for these receptors is unknown. Assay: immunoSEQ multiplex PCR; the TCRdb copy retains only in-frame clones and omits some. The data hold about 10,000 clones, with 55% to 75% observed a single time. Allogeneic regulatory or mature dendritic cells were co-cultured for 5 days with CFSE-labeled sorted T cells at 1:10. Source material: naive CD4+ T cells from blood cultured with dendritic cells. Subset in this sample: CD45RA+ naive T cells. The receptors were gathered from a human donor in good health.

This sequence joins TRBV5-1 and TRBJ2-3, with 9 positions matching TRBD2. The V and J ends lost 2 bases and 1 base, in that order; junction bases with no gene match: 5. The CDR3 runs 16 residues. The germline V gene encodes CDR1 SGHRS and CDR2 YFSETQ. The CDR3 sequence: CASSFILAGGTDTQYF. CDR3 bases: TGCGCCAGCAGCTTTATTTTAGCGGGGGGCACAGATACGCAGTATTTT. The full variable domain, completed using reference TRBV5-1 and TRBJ2-3, is KAGVTQTPRYLIKTRGQQVTLSCSPISGHRSVSWYQQTPGQGLQFLFEYFSETQRNKGNFPGRFSGRQFSNSRSEMNVSTLELGDSALYLCASSFILAGGTDTQYFGPGTRLTVL.

This clone was detected only a few times. This chain joins TRBV4-1 and TRBJ2-7; D not resolved. With 2 bases removed from V and 5 bases from J, the gap between germline ends came to 10 bases. The CDR3 has 13 residues. Germline V gene data show CDR1 as MGHRA and CDR2 as YSYEKL. DNA of the CDR3: TGCGCCAGCAGCCAATCCCCCTGGCACGAGCAGTACTTC. Protein product: CASSQSPWHEQYF.

The V gene is TRBV11-1, the J gene TRBJ1-2; 8 bases agree with TRBD1. CDR1 is SGHAT, CDR2 FQDESV, per germline (reference sequence). The CDR3 is 15 amino acids. J gave up 2 bases and V 7 bases, and 9 bases lay outside the gene matches. This CDR3 is CASIPLTGANYGYTF. The CDR3 DNA reads as TGTGCCAGCATCCCCCTGACAGGGGCGAACTATGGCTACACCTTC.

In DNA, the CDR3 is TGTGCCAGCAGCTTGTTGGGGGCCGGCTCCTACAATGAGCAGTTCTTC. Translated: CASSLLGAGSYNEQFF. The chain has TRBV7-8 and TRBJ2-1; D possibly corresponds to TRBD1 (6 bases). Per the germline V gene, CDR1 is SGHVS and CDR2 is FQNEAQ. The CDR3 extends over 16 amino acids. Trimming cost V 3 bases and J 0 bases, with 12 bases left between them. Based on the CDR3 plus reference TRBV7-8 and TRBJ2-1, the full variable domain is GAGVSQSPRYKVAKRGQDVALRCDPISGHVSLFWYQQALGQGPEFLTYFQNEAQLDKSGLPSDRFFAERPEGSVSTLKIQRTQQEDSAVYLCASSLLGAGSYNEQFFGPGTRLTVL.

A few counts support this clone. This rearrangement joins TRBV5-1 to TRBJ2-3; D perhaps matches TRBD2 (6 bases). The germline gives CDR1 SGHRS, CDR2 YFSETQ. The CDR3 extends over 16 amino acids. V shed 0 bases and J shed 3 bases, with 14 bases lying between them. CDR3 sequence reads: CASSLDGGSGTDTQYF. CDR3 sequence (DNA): TGCGCCAGCAGCTTGGATGGGGGGAGTGGGACAGATACGCAGTATTTT.

The rearrangement joins TRBV6-5 to TRBJ2-7; 10 bases agree with TRBD1. This CDR3 contains 14 residues. From germline, CDR1 is MNHEY and CDR2 SVGAGI. Unmatched junction bases numbered 2, after V lost 4 bases and J lost 2 bases. DNA for the CDR3: TGTGCCAGCAGTTTCGGGACAGGGGCCTACGAGCAGTACTTC. Translating gives CASSFGTGAYEQYF.

The V and J genes are TRBV6-5 and TRBJ2-7; TRBD1 matches 7 bases. V shed 4 bases and J 2 bases; nucleotides not matched to a gene: 5. This CDR3 comprises 14 residues. Germline V gives CDR1 MNHEY, CDR2 SVGAGI. In nucleotides, the CDR3 is TGTGCCAGCAGTTGGACAGGCGGAACCTACGAGCAGTACTTC. Amino acid sequence: CASSWTGGTYEQYF.

The chain recombines TRBV5-4 with TRBJ2-1, with 13 bases identical to TRBD2. Germline CDR1 is SGHNT and CDR2 is YYREEE (reference sequence). The J segment lost 4 bases and the V segment lost 9 bases, leaving 4 bases of the junction unmatched. CDR3 size: 14 residues. CDR3 protein: CATRGLAGYNEQFF. The CDR3 coding sequence is TGTGCCACGAGGGGACTAGCGGGGTACAATGAGCAGTTCTTC.

This sequence joins TRBV6-9 and TRBJ2-7, with D possibly matching TRBD2 (5 bases). V lost 2 bases, J lost 4 bases, and 15 bases lay in between. This CDR3 comprises 15 residues. From germline, CDR1 is MNHGY and CDR2 SVAAGI. The chain's CDR3 is CASSYAGKGFYEQYF. Here the CDR3 DNA reads TGTGCCAGCAGTTATGCCGGGAAAGGATTTTACGAGCAGTACTTC.

The CDR3 nucleotides read TGCGCCAGCAGCCCGACAGCTAACTATGGCTACACCTTC. Its protein product is CASSPTANYGYTF. The rearrangement links TRBV4-1 to TRBJ1-2, with D possibly TRBD1 on 5 matching bases. The V end was cut by 4 bases, the J end by 0 bases, with 6 bases between. Germline CDR1 reads MGHRA; CDR2 reads YSYEKL. The CDR3 length is 13 residues.

The chain recombines TRBV19 with TRBJ1-3; 7 bases fit TRBD1. CDR3 length: 17 amino acids. Germline-derived CDR1 and CDR2 are LNHDA and SQIVND (reference sequence). Trimming cost V 6 bases and J 0 bases; bases outside gene matches: 11. CDR3: CASSVAGQPLSGNTIYF. CDR3 bases: TGTGCCAGTAGCGTCGCGGGACAGCCGCTCTCTGGAAACACCATATATTTT.

CDR3 bases: TGCGCCAGCAGCTTGTCAGGGATCGGCACAGATACGCAGTATTTT. It is translated as CASSLSGIGTDTQYF. This chain uses TRBV5-1 with TRBJ2-3; the D gene is possibly TRBD1 (5 bases). CDR3 size: 15 residues. CDR1 and CDR2 from the germline V gene are SGHRS and YFSETQ. V was shortened by 1 base and J by 1 base, with 10 bases between the two germline ends.

The rearrangement links TRBV18 to TRBJ2-2; possibly TRBD1 for D (5 bases). The CDR3 is 14 amino acids. Germline V lookup: CDR1 KGHSH, CDR2 LQKENI. V shed 3 bases and J shed 4 bases, with 9 bases lying between them. CDR3 protein: CASSPSQGTGELFF. Written as DNA, the CDR3 is TGTGCCAGCTCACCTTCGCAGGGCACCGGGGAGCTGTTTTTT.

The rearrangement uses TRBV19 and TRBJ1-6; TRBD1 agrees at 7 bases. With 6 bases clipped from V and 4 bases from J, the junction kept 6 bases outside the gene matches. This CDR3 region has 15 residues. In germline, CDR1 is LNHDA, CDR2 SQIVND (reference sequence). The CDR3 region has the DNA TGTGCCAGTAGAATGAAGACAGGGTATAATTCACCCCTCCACTTT. Its translation: CASRMKTGYNSPLHF. The full variable domain, in which reference TRBV19 and TRBJ1-6 provide the parts outside the CDR3, is DGGITQSPKYLFRKEGQNVTLSCEQNLNHDAMYWYRQDPGQGLRLIYYSQIVNDFQKGDIAEGYSVSREKKESFPLTVTSAQKNPTAFYLCASRMKTGYNSPLHFGNGTRLTVT.

The chain recombines TRBV5-4 with TRBJ2-3; 9 nucleotides agree with TRBD2. V dropped 5 bases and J dropped 9; count of bases not matched to a gene: 13. This CDR3 region has 15 residues. Germline V gives CDR1 SGHNT, CDR2 YYREEE (reference sequence). The CDR3 reads CASRSGTSPPSTQYF. The DNA for the CDR3 is TGTGCCAGCAGATCCGGGACTAGCCCTCCGTCGACGCAGTATTTT.